This T cell receptor beta chain appears in the sequencing data of a study of breast tumors, draining lymph nodes, adjacent tissues. Overall study results and limits: Compared with lymph nodes, tumors were less diverse; compared with nontumor tissue, more. The data were judged consistent with most tumor T cells coming from lymph node and expanding in tumor. The lymph node origin of tumor T cells was framed as consistent with a hypothesis, not demonstrated. Tumor and nontumor repertoires were significantly more similar in luminal-like than in basal-like breast cancer.

Samples came from axillary lymph nodes draining the breast cancer. TCRdb reprocessed the multiplex PCR reads via MiXCR and lists one record per CDR3 protein. The sample records approximately 230,000 distinct CDR3 sequences, under 40% being singletons. This clonotype was counted between two and nine times. As yet, its antigen is unknown. This may come from a read error, since a much larger clone is one base off. This receptor was taken from a female donor with breast cancer. Some clones in this sample may be carry-over from other donors' samples. Sequenced sample: axillary lymph node tissue.

CDR3 protein: CSARGSLLYTEQFF. CDR3 bases: TGCAGTGCGAGGGGCAGCCTCCTTTACACTGAGCAGTTCTTC. The chain joins TRBV20-1 to TRBJ2-1; D assignment may be TRBD1 or TRBD2 (5 bases each). This CDR3 comprises 14 residues. In germline, CDR1 is DFQATT, CDR2 SNEGSKA (reference sequence).